Sequencing of this T cell receptor (beta chain) was carried out in a study of blood T cells in healthy people across ages. CDR3 size: 13 residues. The V and J ends lost 3 bases and 8 bases respectively, with 13 bases between them. Findings and limits, study-wide: Higher diversity, along with more naive CD4+ cells, distinguished long-lived donors from aged donors.

About 10 milliliters of peripheral blood were drawn from each donor into EDTA-treated tubes. PCR was performed a second time for 7 to 11 cycles using a sample-barcoded 5' primer and a J-beta primer mix. TCRdb itself ran the 5' RACE reads through MiXCR, one entry per CDR3 protein. This table has some 690,000 distinct CDR3 sequences, 20% to 25% appearing once. Comments on this clonotype: No antigen is known for it.

This receptor was taken from a man aged 65 to 85 in good health. Sequenced sample: blood. This chain joins TRBV12-3 or TRBV12-4 and TRBJ1-2; D is uncertain. CDR3 loop: CASSFPEVRGYTF. The CDR3, as DNA: TGTGCCAGCAGTTTCCCCGAGGTTCGAGGCTACACCTTC.